What follows is one T cell receptor beta chain and its context. These data are taken from a study of blood T cell repertoires in COVID-19. Study-level information: The United States, Italy and Spain were the sources of the acute and convalescent COVID-19 samples. T cells, B-cell-depleted T cells, or PBMCs provided the cDNA or gDNA that served as material.

Per the original methods: Amplification with reference gene primers provided the estimates of nucleated cell counts. Method: immunoSEQ multiplex PCR; TCRdb's copy keeps in-frame clones and lacks some. V and J calls and clone size follow that table, whereas D and trimming were derived from the DNA. This sample has some 300,000 clones, with 80% to 90% found just once. Trimming pared 5 bases from V and 0 bases from J, leaving 11 bases between. The CDR3 extends over 16 amino acids. Germline V gives CDR1 LGHNT, CDR2 FRNRAP. The sequencing input was peripheral blood. The chain is built from TRBV12-5 and TRBJ2-6; possibly TRBD1 for D (6 bases). This receptor was identified in a woman aged 70-85 years with COVID-19, enrolled during active disease. The CDR3 coding sequence is TGTGCTAGTGGTCCAGGACAGTTCTCTGGGGCCAACGTCCTGACTTTC. It translates to CASGPGQFSGANVLTF.